The clone carrying this T cell receptor beta chain has more than one count but fewer than ten. The sample originates from a study of blood T cell repertoires in COVID-19. Across the study: Both acute and convalescent COVID-19 samples were obtained from the United States, Italy and Spain.

Authors' methods: Nucleated cell counts were estimated from reference gene primer amplification. Data came from immunoSEQ multiplex PCR; TCRdb stores just in-frame clones and leaves some out. V and J calls and clone size are those listed in that table; D and trimming were worked out from the DNA. The table includes approximately 230,000 clones, about 86% detected once. This clonotype was sampled from a man aged 80 or over with acute or convalescent COVID-19. Sample: peripheral blood.

The CDR3 loop reads CASSQPGIGGRVAGANVLTF. The CDR3 coding sequence is TGCGCCAGCAGCCAACCAGGCATTGGCGGCAGGGTGGCTGGGGCCAACGTCCTGACTTTC. The chain uses TRBV4-1 and TRBJ2-6; TRBD1 is a possible D gene (5 bases). Trimming removed 2 bases at V and 2 bases at J, with 22 bases between. CDR3 length: 20 amino acids. The germline CDR1 and CDR2 sequences are MGHRA and YSYEKL.